A selection of T cell receptor beta chains follows, all from one sample in a study of blood T cell repertoires in COVID-19. Clones were read by immunoSEQ multiplex PCR, and TCRdb kept only the in-frame ones, dropping some. The top ten clones hold about 30% of a sample with about 58,000 clones, 70% to 90% of them seen once. The specimen sequenced was peripheral blood. These receptors originate from a man aged 60-69 years with COVID-19, enrolled during active disease. Both conserved end residues are part of each CDR3. The D gene is left open where the match is weak. The size field is filled for only some rows; it gives once, few, many or a size class.

NA TRBJ1-4 NA TRBV6-5 CASTANFGTNEKLFF TGTGCCAGCACTGCAAACTTCGGGACTAATGAAAAACTGTTTTTT
NA TRBJ2-2 TRBD1 TRBV18 CASSPRGTGGSTGELFF TGTGCCAGCTCACCACGGGGAACAGGGGGAAGTACCGGGGAGCTGTTTTTT
NA TRBJ1-5 TRBD1 TRBV6-5 CASRGTGRQPQHF TGTGCCAGCAGGGGGACAGGGCGGCAGCCCCAGCATTTT
NA TRBJ2-7 TRBD2 TRBV19 CASSRGGSSYEQYF TGTGCCAGTAGTAGGGGGGGGAGCTCCTACGAGCAGTACTTC
NA TRBJ2-7 NA TRBV12-1 CASSWPYEQYF TGTGCCAGCAGCTGGCCCTACGAGCAGTACTTC
NA TRBJ2-6 NA TRBV11-3 CASSEYWTVSGANVLTF TGTGCCAGCAGCGAATACTGGACAGTCTCTGGGGCCAACGTCCTGACTTTC
NA TRBJ1-2 TRBD1 TRBV6-5 CASSYARGNYGYTF TGTGCCAGCAGTTACGCCAGGGGGAACTATGGCTACACCTTC
NA TRBJ1-1 NA TRBV6-2/TRBV6-3 CASSYGQSRTEAFF TGTGCCAGCAGTTACGGGCAGTCGAGAACTGAAGCTTTCTTT
once TRBJ2-4 NA TRBV30 CAWSVAGLDIQYF TGTGCCTGGAGTGTTGCTGGGCTGGACATTCAGTACTTC
NA TRBJ2-7 NA TRBV6-2/TRBV6-3 CASSYSEGPYEQYF TGTGCCAGCAGTTACTCTGAGGGTCCCTACGAGCAGTACTTC
once TRBJ2-6 NA TRBV5-1 CASSLNEGISGANVLTF TGCGCCAGCAGCTTGAATGAGGGTATCTCTGGGGCCAACGTCCTGACTTTC
NA TRBJ1-2 NA TRBV12-3/TRBV12-4 CASRLEGRYGYTF TGTGCCAGCAGACTCGAGGGCCGCTATGGCTACACCTTC
NA TRBJ1-1 NA TRBV7-7 CASSRQENTEAFF TGTGCTAGCAGTCGACAGGAGAACACTGAAGCTTTCTTT
NA TRBJ2-1 TRBD2 TRBV15 CATSSTSGRRDEQFF TGTGCCACCAGCAGCACTAGCGGGAGGCGGGATGAGCAGTTCTTC
NA TRBJ2-2 TRBD1 TRBV6-6 CASSFTGGTGELFF TGTGCCAGCAGTTTCACAGGGGGCACCGGGGAGCTGTTTTTT
NA TRBJ2-7 NA TRBV9 CASSPRGSQHEQYF TGTGCCAGCAGCCCCCGCGGGTCTCAACACGAGCAGTACTTC